The clone carrying this T cell receptor (beta chain) was observed at least ten times. The antigen is undetermined. Amplification yielded TCR beta CDR3 regions, with RNA transcripts as the source. Initially, a first-round RT-PCR of the TCR CDR3 employed the HTBI primer set. MiXCR, run by TCRdb on the multiplex PCR reads, gives a single entry per CDR3 protein. The sample comprises approximately 270,000 distinct CDR3 sequences, about 15% of which are singletons, and about 14% rests with the top ten. This sample was taken from a study of T cells in Graves' hyperthyroidism and ophthalmopathy. The study, taken as a whole, reports: A model using 13 V-J features told ophthalmopathy apart from stable hyperthyroidism.

The sequenced sample was blood. The clonotype originates from a woman aged 40 to 50 with Graves' hyperthyroidism that later progressed to Graves' ophthalmopathy.

CDR3: CSAIIAGTYEQYF. The CDR3 region has the DNA TGCAGTGCTATCATAGCGGGAACCTACGAGCAGTACTTC. The chain employs TRBV20-1 and TRBJ2-7, with 8 bases matching TRBD2. Trimming took 4 bases from V and 2 from J; bases not matched to a gene: 4. The CDR3 length is 13 residues. Germline V gene lookup returns CDR1 DFQATT and CDR2 SNEGSKA (reference sequence).